Listed here are 23 T cell receptor beta chains from one sample, sequenced in a study of low-dose radiotherapy and immunotherapy resistance in tumors. cDNA synthesis used a TRAV/TRBV-specific primer set for both chains. For amplifying TCRs, the PCR ran for about 22 cycles with Phusion, which was used together with a constant-region primer and the adapter on the V primers. TCRdb itself ran the reads through MiXCR, one entry per CDR3 protein. Among 13,000 or so distinct CDR3 sequences listed, approximately 70% were seen once. The receptors derive from a human donor with advanced metastatic prostate, ovarian, gallbladder or colorectal cancer (not recorded which). This table probably holds off-target reads from a library built for another chain.

The chain links TRBV19 to TRBJ1-1; D remains ambiguous. Germline loops: CDR1 LNHDA, CDR2 SQIVND (reference sequence). This CDR3 contains 13 residues. Trimming removed 6 bases from V and 1 base from J, with 9 bases in between. The CDR3, as DNA: TGTGCCAGTAGGACGAATACGAACACTGAAGCTTTCTTT. As protein: CASRTNTNTEAFF. The full variable domain, with the rest looked up from reference TRBV19 and TRBJ1-1, is DGGITQSPKYLFRKEGQNVTLSCEQNLNHDAMYWYRQDPGQGLRLIYYSQIVNDFQKGDIAEGYSVSREKKESFPLTVTSAQKNPTAFYLCASRTNTNTEAFFGQGTRLTVV.

The chain is built from TRBV14 and TRBJ2-3; TRBD1 might be the D (6 bases). V lost 3 bases to trimming and J lost 14 bases, with 18 bases between them. The CDR3 is 13 residues long. The V gene's germline CDR1 is SGHDN and CDR2 FVKESK. DNA for the CDR3: TGTGCCAGCAGCCAGATACAGGGCCATCTGGGGTATTTT. As protein: CASSQIQGHLGYF.

This chain connects TRBV12-3 or TRBV12-4 to TRBJ2-7; D is undetermined. V was clipped by 6 bases and J by 7 bases, with 10 bases between them. The CDR3 contains 11 residues. The CDR3 spells CASRLGREQYF. In DNA form, the CDR3 reads TGTGCCAGCAGGCTCGGGCGGGAGCAGTACTTC.

The chain joins TRBV27 to TRBJ1-1, with D possibly matching TRBD1 (6 bases). The V gene lost 6 bases and the J gene lost 1 base, with 9 bases spanning the gap. This CDR3 comprises 13 residues. Germline V gene data show CDR1 as MNHEY and CDR2 as SMNVEV (reference sequence). In DNA form, the CDR3 reads TGTGCCAGCAGGACAGGCCAGAACACTGAAGCTTTCTTT. Translated: CASRTGQNTEAFF.

V is TRBV29-1 and J is TRBJ2-7; 8 nucleotides match TRBD2. This CDR3 has 15 amino acids. The ends lost 6 bases at V and 1 base at J; junction bases unmatched: 11. Germline CDR1 SQVTM, CDR2 ANQGSEA. CDR3 sequence: CSVAQIGGGSYEQYF. In DNA form, the CDR3 reads TGCAGCGTCGCTCAAATCGGGGGGGGTTCCTACGAGCAGTACTTC.

This clonotype was seen a few times. The V call is TRBV29-1, the J call TRBJ2-7, with TRBD2 matching 9 bases. The CDR3 runs 12 residues. The V and J ends lost 6 bases and 5 bases, in that order; junction bases with no gene match: 5. Germline V gives CDR1 SQVTM, CDR2 ANQGSEA. This CDR3 reads CSVGTSSHEQYF. As DNA, the CDR3 is TGCAGCGTAGGGACTAGCTCTCACGAGCAGTACTTC.

This chain uses TRBV5-1 with TRBJ2-7; 8 bases map to TRBD1. Trimming at V came to 6 bases and at J to 3 bases, leaving 11 bases not matched to a gene. Germline assignment: CDR1 SGHRS and CDR2 YFSETQ. The CDR3 spans 15 residues. The CDR3 coding sequence is TGCGCCAGCAAGACAACGACAGGACAGGGCTACGAGCAGTACTTC. Translating it yields CASKTTTGQGYEQYF.

The chain recombines TRBV9 with TRBJ2-1; D perhaps matches TRBD1 (6 bases). Trimming cost V 0 bases and J 0 bases, with 13 bases left between them. There are 17 residues in the CDR3. Per the germline V gene, CDR1 is SGDLS and CDR2 is YYNGEE. Here the CDR3 DNA reads TGTGCCAGCAGCGTAGCCCTCCGGGACATCTCCTACAATGAGCAGTTCTTC. Its translation is CASSVALRDISYNEQFF.

V gene TRBV7-2 combines with J gene TRBJ1-1, with D possibly matching TRBD1 (6 bases). The germline V gene encodes CDR1 SGHTA and CDR2 FQGNSA. The V and J ends lost 0 bases and 5 bases respectively, with 13 bases between them. The CDR3 extends over 15 amino acids. The CDR3 reads CASSLAGGGHTEAFF. The CDR3 DNA follows: TGTGCCAGCAGCTTAGCGGGTGGGGGACATACTGAAGCTTTCTTT.

The chain recombines TRBV12-3 or TRBV12-4 with TRBJ2-3; 11 nucleotides match TRBD1. This CDR3 contains 15 residues. The V gene end was trimmed by 6 bases and the J gene end by 4 bases; junction bases not matched to a gene: 6. CDR3 protein: CASRRTGGAADTQYF. For the CDR3, the DNA is TGTGCCAGCAGGCGGACAGGGGGCGCGGCAGATACGCAGTATTTT.

As to this clonotype: Since no conserved phenylalanine or tryptophan closes the CDR3, a read error is the likely cause. This chain links TRBV7-2 with TRBJ2-5, with unresolved D. Germline V CDR1 and CDR2: SGHTA, FQGNSA. Trimming took 1 base from V and 1 from J, leaving 7 bases between them. The CDR3 spans 14 residues. For the CDR3, the DNA is TGTGCCAGCAGCTTAGTCCGCGGCCAAGAGACCCAGTACTCC. This translates into CASSLVRGQETQYS.

This rearrangement joins TRBV6-6 to TRBJ1-4; possibly TRBD1 for D (5 bases). The germline CDR1 and CDR2 sequences are MNHNY and SVGAGI (reference sequence). The length of the CDR3 is 13 residues. The V end was cut by 2 bases, the J end by 7 bases, with 8 bases between. The DNA of the CDR3 is TGTGCCAGCAGTTACGTGGGGGGTGAAAAACTGTTTTTT. Its translation: CASSYVGGEKLFF.

The J gene is TRBJ2-1, the V gene TRBV5-1, with a tentative D call TRBD2 (6 bases). The germline V and J ends were trimmed by 1 base and 2 bases, with 10 bases remaining between them. This CDR3 comprises 15 residues. Looked up from germline, CDR1 is SGHRS and CDR2 is YFSETQ. The CDR3 protein is CASSLQGLTYNEQFF. The DNA of the CDR3 is TGCGCCAGCAGCTTGCAGGGACTTACCTACAATGAGCAGTTCTTC.

This clonotype was observed a handful of times. CDR3 nucleotide sequence: TGTGCCAGCAGCTCACCTTTGGGGGGAACCCAAGAGACCCAGTACTTC. Translated, it gives CASSSPLGGTQETQYF. The chain links TRBV5-4 to TRBJ2-5, with D possibly matching TRBD2 (6 bases). From germline, CDR1 is SGHNT and CDR2 YYREEE (reference sequence). V shed 3 bases and J shed 1 base, with 16 bases lying between them. This CDR3 contains 16 residues.

The chain is built from TRBV7-8 and TRBJ2-2; a possible D gene is TRBD2 (5 bases). V was cut by 1 base and J by 6 bases, with 15 bases left in between. This CDR3 has 16 amino acids. Per the germline V gene, CDR1 is SGHVS and CDR2 is FQNEAQ. This chain's CDR3 is CASSLGEGTRPGELFF. In nucleotides, the CDR3 is TGTGCCAGCAGCTTAGGCGAGGGTACTAGGCCCGGGGAGCTGTTTTTT.

The V and J genes are TRBV19 and TRBJ1-1; weak D call: TRBD1 (5 bases). Per the germline V gene, CDR1 is LNHDA and CDR2 is SQIVND (reference sequence). Trimming took off 2 bases at V and 1 base at J, with 14 bases between the two ends. CDR3 length: 16 residues. The CDR3 spells CASSIRHGGGNTEAFF. The CDR3 DNA reads as TGTGCCAGTAGTATAAGGCACGGGGGGGGGAACACTGAAGCTTTCTTT.

This clonotype was observed once. The chain employs TRBV6-6 and TRBJ2-5, with 8 bases aligning to TRBD1. Germline trimming cut 5 bases from V and 5 bases from J; bases unmatched to any gene: 7. In germline, CDR1 is MNHNY, CDR2 SVGAGI (reference sequence). The CDR3 sequence is 14 residues long. This chain's CDR3 is CASSPGQEVETQYF. The CDR3 DNA reads as TGTGCCAGCAGTCCGGGACAGGAGGTGGAGACCCAGTACTTC.

The J gene is TRBJ2-3, the V gene TRBV29-1; possible D gene TRBD1, 5 bases. The CDR3 length is 15 residues. Germline-derived CDR1 and CDR2 are SQVTM and ANQGSEA. Trimming took 3 bases from V and 2 from J, leaving 15 bases between them. The CDR3 coding sequence is TGCAGCGTTGATAGGCAGGGTAGGGTCACAGATACGCAGTATTTT. Protein sequence: CSVDRQGRVTDTQYF.

This rearrangement joins TRBV4-1 to TRBJ2-5; TRBD2 matches 10 bases. The CDR3 runs 16 residues. With 0 bases clipped from V and 9 bases from J, the junction kept 10 bases outside the gene matches. Germline CDR1 reads MGHRA; CDR2 reads YSYEKL. The CDR3 coding sequence is TGCGCCAGCAGCCAAGATGGGATGCTAGCGGGGGAGCCCCAGTACTTC. This gives the protein CASSQDGMLAGEPQYF.

The V call is TRBV2, the J call TRBJ1-5, with D tentatively TRBD1 (6 bases). V dropped 3 bases and J dropped 4 bases, with 16 bases sitting between them. The germline V gene has CDR1 SNHLY and CDR2 FYNNEI. The CDR3 contains 16 residues. CDR3 protein: CASSEGFRGDNQPQHF. Here the CDR3 DNA reads TGTGCCAGCAGTGAGGGATTCAGGGGTGATAATCAGCCCCAGCATTTT.

This clonotype occurred once. This chain connects TRBV6-6 to TRBJ1-3; possible D gene TRBD1, 5 bases. V was clipped by 6 bases and J by 2 bases, with 11 bases between them. Germline V gene lookup returns CDR1 MNHNY and CDR2 SVGAGI (reference sequence). CDR3 length equals 14 residues. DNA of the CDR3: TGTGCCAGCAGCCGAGACAGAGCTGGAAACACCATATATTTT. Encoded protein: CASSRDRAGNTIYF.

The genes are TRBV6-2 or TRBV6-3 and TRBJ1-4, with 9 bases aligning to TRBD1. The CDR3 sequence is 13 residues long. Germline CDR1 and CDR2: MNHEY and SVGEGT. After removal of 6 bases from V and 8 bases from J, the junction contained 4 bases not matched to a gene. CDR3 DNA sequence: TGTGCCAGCAGGGGGACAGGGTCGGAAAAACTGTTTTTT. As protein: CASRGTGSEKLFF.

This clonotype was seen only once. CDR3: CASSEVGGNEQFF. DNA for the CDR3: TGTGCCAGCAGCGAAGTAGGGGGGAATGAGCAGTTCTTC. The chain carries TRBV11-2 and TRBJ2-1; D could derive from TRBD1 or TRBD2 (6 bases each). This CDR3 comprises 13 residues. Germline V lookup: CDR1 SGHAT, CDR2 FQNNGV. Deletions cut 5 bases from V and 7 bases from J, with 12 bases between.